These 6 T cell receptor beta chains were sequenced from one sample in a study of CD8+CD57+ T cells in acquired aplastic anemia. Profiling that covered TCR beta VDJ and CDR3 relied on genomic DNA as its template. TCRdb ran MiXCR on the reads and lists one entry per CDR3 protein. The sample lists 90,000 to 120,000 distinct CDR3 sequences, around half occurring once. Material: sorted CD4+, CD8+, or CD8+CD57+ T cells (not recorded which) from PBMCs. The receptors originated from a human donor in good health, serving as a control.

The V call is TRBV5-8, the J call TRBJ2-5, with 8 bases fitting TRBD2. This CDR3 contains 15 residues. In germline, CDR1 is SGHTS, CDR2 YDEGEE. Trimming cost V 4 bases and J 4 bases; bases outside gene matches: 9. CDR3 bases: TGTGCCAGCAGCGTGGGGAGTAGCGGGGCAGAGACCCAGTACTTC. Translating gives CASSVGSSGAETQYF.

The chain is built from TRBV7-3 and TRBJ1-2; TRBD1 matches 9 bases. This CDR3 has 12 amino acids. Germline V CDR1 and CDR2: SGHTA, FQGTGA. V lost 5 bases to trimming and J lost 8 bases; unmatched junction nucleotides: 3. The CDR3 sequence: CASSLGTGGYTF. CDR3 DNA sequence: TGTGCCAGCAGCCTGGGGACAGGGGGCTACACCTTC.

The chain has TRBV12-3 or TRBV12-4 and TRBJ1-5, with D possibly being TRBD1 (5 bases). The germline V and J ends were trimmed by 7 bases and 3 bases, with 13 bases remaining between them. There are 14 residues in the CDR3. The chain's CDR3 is CASTLGGANQPQHF. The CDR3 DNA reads TGTGCCAGCACCCTGGGGGGTGCCAATCAGCCCCAGCATTTT.

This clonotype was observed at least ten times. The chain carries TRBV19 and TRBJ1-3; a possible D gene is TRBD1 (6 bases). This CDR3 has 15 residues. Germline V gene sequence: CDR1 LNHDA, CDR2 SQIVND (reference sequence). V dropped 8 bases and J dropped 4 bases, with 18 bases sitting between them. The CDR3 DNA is TGTGCCAGTCAACCGGGGGGCGAAGTGGGAAACACCATATATTTT. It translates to CASQPGGEVGNTIYF. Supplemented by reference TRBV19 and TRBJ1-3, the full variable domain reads DGGITQSPKYLFRKEGQNVTLSCEQNLNHDAMYWYRQDPGQGLRLIYYSQIVNDFQKGDIAEGYSVSREKKESFPLTVTSAQKNPTAFYLCASQPGGEVGNTIYFGEGSWLTVV.

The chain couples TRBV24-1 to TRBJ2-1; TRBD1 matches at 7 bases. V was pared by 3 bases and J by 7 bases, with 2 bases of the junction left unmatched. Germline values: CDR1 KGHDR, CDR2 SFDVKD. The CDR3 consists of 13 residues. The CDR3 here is CATSDPTGNEQFF. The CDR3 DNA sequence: TGTGCCACCAGTGATCCGACAGGGAATGAGCAGTTCTTC.

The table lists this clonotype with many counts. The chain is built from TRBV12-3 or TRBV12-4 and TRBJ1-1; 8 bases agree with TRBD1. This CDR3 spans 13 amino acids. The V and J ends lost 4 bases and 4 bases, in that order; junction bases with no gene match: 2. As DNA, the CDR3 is TGTGCCAGCAGTTACACAGGGGGCACTGAAGCTTTCTTT. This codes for CASSYTGGTEAFF.